The 25 T cell receptor beta chains below all came from one sample that was sequenced in a study of T-cell reconstitution after alpha-beta-depleted transplantation in children. Whole-study findings and limits: Newly produced T cells mostly provided counts and TCRbeta diversity after one year, as hyperexpanded clones declined.

Antigen specificity for these receptors is unknown. During its preparation, the TCRbeta library received unique molecular identifiers. TCRdb independently ran MiXCR on the PCR reads; one entry per CDR3 protein. Found here are about 300,000 distinct CDR3 sequences, about 7.3% of them singletons; the top ten hold approximately 9.1%. Sequences were derived from peripheral blood, sampled 360 days after TCRalphabeta/CD19-depleted stem cell transplant. Source of these receptors: a female patient aged 2-15 years who had a stem cell transplant for Fanconi anemia, so the T cells may come from the graft donor.

The chain is built from TRBV2 and TRBJ1-4; no reliable D call. The V gene's germline CDR1 is SNHLY and CDR2 FYNNEI. V was trimmed by 6 bases and J by 8 bases, leaving 13 bases between them. This CDR3 comprises 13 residues. The CDR3: CASRSTPIEKLFF. The CDR3, as DNA: TGTGCCAGCAGATCGACTCCTATCGAAAAACTGTTTTTT.

Many counts were recorded for this clonotype. The V and J genes are TRBV28 and TRBJ2-7; TRBD1 agrees at 7 bases. V dropped 6 bases and J dropped 2; count of bases not matched to a gene: 4. The CDR3 is made up of 13 amino acids. The germline V gene encodes CDR1 MDHEN and CDR2 SYDVKM. The chain's CDR3 is CASRSTGTYEQYF. CDR3 DNA sequence: TGTGCCAGCAGATCGACAGGGACCTACGAGCAGTACTTC.

This rearrangement joins TRBV12-3 or TRBV12-4 to TRBJ1-1; TRBD1 matches 10 bases. The CDR3 is 16 amino acids. Trimming took 3 bases from V and 2 from J; bases not matched to a gene: 6. The CDR3 region has the DNA TGTGCCAGCAGTTTTCTTAGGACAGGGGGTAACACTGAAGCTTTCTTT. This encodes CASSFLRTGGNTEAFF.

This clonotype was recorded at least ten times. The rearrangement links TRBV6-2 or TRBV6-3 to TRBJ2-7, with 7 bases lining up with TRBD1. From germline, CDR1 is MNHEY and CDR2 SVGEGT. V lost 3 bases and J lost 4; bases outside the gene matches: 6. The CDR3 has 14 residues. CDR3 in DNA: TGTGCCAGCAGTTATTCGACAGGGTGGTACGAGCAGTACTTC. It codes for CASSYSTGWYEQYF.

The J gene is TRBJ1-6, the V gene TRBV7-8; 11 bases agree with TRBD1. V shed 4 bases and J 8 bases; nucleotides not matched to a gene: 4. The CDR3 contains 15 residues. CDR1 SGHVS and CDR2 FQNEAQ come from the germline V gene. The CDR3 loop is CASSSMGQGDSPLHF. DNA of the CDR3: TGTGCCAGCAGCTCTATGGGACAGGGGGATTCACCCCTCCACTTT.

Many counts were recorded for this clonotype. The chain links TRBV7-9 to TRBJ1-6; TRBD1 might be the D (6 bases). This CDR3 region has 17 residues. The V end was cut by 1 base, the J end by 6 bases, with 16 bases between. Germline V CDR1 and CDR2: SEHNR, FQNEAQ (reference sequence). The CDR3 coding sequence is TGTGCCAGCAGCTTAGAACCAGGGGTTAGGCCTAATTCACCCCTCCACTTT. Protein product: CASSLEPGVRPNSPLHF.

This chain joins TRBV7-6 and TRBJ2-1; D uncertain. The CDR3 extends over 19 amino acids. In germline, CDR1 is SGHVS, CDR2 FNYEAQ. V lost 1 base and J 0 bases, leaving 19 bases between the germline ends. CDR3 in amino acids: CASSLVFGSDLSSYNEQFF. CDR3 nucleotide sequence: TGTGCCAGCAGCTTAGTGTTCGGGTCAGATCTTAGCTCCTACAATGAGCAGTTCTTC.

This clonotype was counted a few times. The chain recombines TRBV15 with TRBJ1-2, with D possibly matching TRBD1 (6 bases). This CDR3 is built from 18 residues. Looked up from germline, CDR1 is LNHNV and CDR2 is YYDKDF (reference sequence). The V end lost 0 bases, the J end lost 2 bases, and 19 bases lay between the germline ends. The CDR3 DNA sequence: TGTGCCACCAGCAGAGATCTGGTCGAAGGGGGACAAAACTATGGCTACACCTTC. This codes for CATSRDLVEGGQNYGYTF.

Many counts were recorded for this clonotype. The CDR3 spells CASSFGGIQETQYF. DNA for the CDR3: TGCGCCAGCAGTTTTGGGGGGATCCAAGAGACCCAGTACTTC. The chain uses TRBV5-1 and TRBJ2-5, with D perhaps TRBD2 (6 bases). V was trimmed by 5 bases and J by 1 base, leaving 12 bases between them. Germline CDR1 is SGHRS and CDR2 is YFSETQ. The CDR3 consists of 14 residues.

This clonotype was observed at least ten times. V is TRBV9 and J is TRBJ2-1; 9 bases fit TRBD1. With V trimmed by 4 bases and J by 3 bases, 5 bases remained unmatched. CDR1 is SGDLS and CDR2 is YYNGEE in the germline V gene. The CDR3 sequence is 15 residues long. The CDR3 loop is CASSPRQGVYNEQFF. In DNA form, the CDR3 reads TGTGCCAGCAGCCCTCGACAGGGGGTCTACAATGAGCAGTTCTTC.

This clonotype has at least ten counts. CDR3 DNA: TGTGCCAGCAGCGCACTATCTACAGTTTACAATGAGCAGTTCTTC. This encodes CASSALSTVYNEQFF. The chain has TRBV9 and TRBJ2-1; D remains unclear. CDR1 and CDR2 (germline): SGDLS, YYNGEE. The V gene lost 3 bases and the J gene lost 4 bases, with 14 bases spanning the gap. The CDR3 covers 15 residues.

This clonotype came up a few times. The chain joins TRBV28 to TRBJ1-1; D not certain. V lost 6 bases, J lost 6 bases, and 17 bases lay in between. The germline gives CDR1 MDHEN, CDR2 SYDVKM. CDR3 size: 14 residues. The DNA for the CDR3 is TGTGCCAGCAGCTCCCGACCCGGAATCCCTGAAGCTTTCTTT. It yields the protein CASSSRPGIPEAFF.

V is TRBV6-5 and J is TRBJ2-7, with 12 bases that match TRBD2. CDR3 length: 16 amino acids. The germline V gene has CDR1 MNHEY and CDR2 SVGAGI. The trim removed 3 bases at V and 2 bases at J, leaving 5 bases unmatched. The CDR3 DNA reads TGTGCCAGCAGTTATTACCCTAGCGGGGGGGCCTACGAGCAGTACTTC. It yields the protein CASSYYPSGGAYEQYF.

This clonotype was seen repeatedly, ten times or more. The chain joins TRBV28 to TRBJ2-7; D perhaps matches TRBD2 (6 bases). This CDR3 spans 15 amino acids. V lost 4 bases and J lost 2, with 15 bases in between. Germline CDR1 reads MDHEN; CDR2 reads SYDVKM. The CDR3 DNA sequence: TGTGCCAGCAGTTATGGAGGGCCCGGGGCCTACGAGCAGTACTTC. It translates to CASSYGGPGAYEQYF.

This clonotype was seen only a few times. This rearrangement joins TRBV6-4 to TRBJ1-4; weak D call: TRBD1 (5 bases). Trimming pared 5 bases from V and 2 bases from J, leaving 24 bases between. From germline, CDR1 is MRHNA and CDR2 SNTAGT. The length of the CDR3 is 19 residues. CDR3 protein: CASSPRAATSTATNEKLFF. As DNA, the CDR3 is TGTGCCAGCAGTCCCAGGGCTGCAACTTCCACAGCGACTAATGAAAAACTGTTTTTT.

This clonotype was found many times. V and J are TRBV7-3 and TRBJ2-5, with 9 positions matching TRBD1. The germline V gene has CDR1 SGHTA and CDR2 FQGTGA. The ends lost 0 bases at V and 7 bases at J; junction bases unmatched: 9. The CDR3 is made up of 16 amino acids. CDR3 DNA sequence: TGTGCCAGCAGCTTAACGTCGGGACAGGGTGGTGGGACCCAGTACTTC. This gives the protein CASSLTSGQGGGTQYF.

This clonotype has at least ten counts. J is TRBJ2-4 and V is TRBV15; unclear D gene. V shed 3 bases and J shed 0 bases, with 15 bases lying between them. This CDR3 is built from 17 residues. CDR1 is LNHNV and CDR2 is YYDKDF in the germline V gene (reference sequence). In DNA, the CDR3 is TGTGCCACCAGCAGTTGGGATTCCTATTCAGCCAAAAACATTCAGTACTTC. Protein product: CATSSWDSYSAKNIQYF. The whole variable domain, filled in from reference TRBV15 and TRBJ2-4, reads DAMVIQNPRYQVTQFGKPVTLSCSQTLNHNVMYWYQQKSSQAPKLLFHYYDKDFNNEADTPDNFQSRRPNTSFCFLDIRSPGLGDTAMYLCATSSWDSYSAKNIQYFGAGTRLSVL.

In its sample, this clonotype was seen many times. The genes are TRBV7-8 and TRBJ2-2; D unresolved. Deletions cut 2 bases from V and 6 bases from J, with 13 bases between. The CDR3 consists of 15 residues. The V gene's germline CDR1 is SGHVS and CDR2 FQNEAQ. The CDR3 coding sequence is TGTGCCAGCAGCTTACCTGCAGGTTCGGCCGGGGAGCTGTTTTTT. Protein product: CASSLPAGSAGELFF.

The chain links TRBV11-2 to TRBJ2-7; D perhaps matches TRBD2 (5 bases). This CDR3 spans 14 amino acids. Trimming took 8 bases from V and 5 from J, leaving 19 bases between them. In germline, CDR1 is SGHAT, CDR2 FQNNGV. CDR3 coding DNA: TGTGCCAGCGGGAGTACGGCTGCCTACCACGAGCAGTACGTC. This codes for CASGSTAAYHEQYV.

This sequence joins TRBV6-5 and TRBJ1-3, with unresolved D. This CDR3 contains 17 residues. The V end was cut by 6 bases, the J end by 0 bases, with 18 bases between. Germline-derived CDR1 and CDR2 are MNHEY and SVGAGI. CDR3 in amino acids: CASSRAPSDVSGNTIYF. Written as DNA, the CDR3 is TGTGCCAGCAGCCGAGCCCCTAGCGATGTCTCTGGAAACACCATATATTTT.

The table lists this clonotype with many counts. This chain links TRBV6-2 or TRBV6-3 with TRBJ2-4; D may correspond to TRBD1 or TRBD2 (5 bases each). Germline loops: CDR1 MNHEY, CDR2 SVGEGT. V gave up 6 bases and J gave up 6 bases, with 15 bases separating them. The CDR3 spans 14 residues. The CDR3 region is CASRPDGTVNIQYF. CDR3 bases: TGTGCCAGCAGACCCGACGGGACCGTAAACATTCAGTACTTC.

This clonotype was recorded a few times. The gene calls are TRBV7-6 and TRBJ2-7; 7 bases fit TRBD1. J lost 3 bases, V lost 2 bases, and 10 bases had no gene match. Germline loops: CDR1 SGHVS, CDR2 FNYEAQ. The CDR3 extends over 16 amino acids. The CDR3 spells CASSLNRGDGVYEQYF. DNA for the CDR3: TGTGCCAGCAGCTTAAACAGGGGCGACGGTGTCTACGAGCAGTACTTC.

The chain employs TRBV28 and TRBJ1-2; tentatively, D is TRBD1 (6 bases). The CDR3 covers 13 residues. Trimming removed 6 bases at V and 2 bases at J, with 10 bases between. Germline V gene data show CDR1 as MDHEN and CDR2 as SYDVKM. CDR3 bases: TGTGCCAGCAGACTAGACAGGAACTATGGCTACACCTTC. It specifies CASRLDRNYGYTF.

The V gene is TRBV3-1, the J gene TRBJ2-1, with 7 bases that match TRBD2. Trimming cost V 0 bases and J 3 bases; bases outside gene matches: 2. This CDR3 region has 15 residues. Germline V gene lookup returns CDR1 LGHDT and CDR2 YNNKEL (reference sequence). The chain's CDR3 is CASSQDGGGYNEQFF. The CDR3 DNA follows: TGTGCCAGCAGCCAAGATGGGGGGGGCTACAATGAGCAGTTCTTC.

The table lists this clonotype with many counts. This chain joins TRBV19 and TRBJ2-1; TRBD2 matches 9 bases. Per the germline V gene, CDR1 is LNHDA and CDR2 is SQIVND (reference sequence). The CDR3 is 15 amino acids. The ends lost 5 bases at V and 8 bases at J; junction bases unmatched: 10. The CDR3 spells CASSSAGGWLDEQFF. The DNA of the CDR3 is TGTGCCAGTAGTTCAGCGGGAGGATGGCTCGATGAGCAGTTCTTC.